The present T cell receptor beta chain was sequenced within a study of blood T cell repertoires in COVID-19. Overall study context: Collection of acute and convalescent COVID-19 samples took place in the United States, Italy and Spain. T cells, B-cell-depleted T cells, or PBMCs provided the cDNA or gDNA that served as material.

Authors' methods: Reference gene primer amplification gave nucleated cell count estimates. The method was immunoSEQ multiplex PCR; TCRdb's version includes in-frame clones alone and lacks a portion of them. The V and J calls and clone size were taken over from that table, and D and trimming were inferred from the DNA. The table includes roughly 18,000 clones, 80% to 90% detected once. This receptor was obtained from a woman aged 60-75 years with active COVID-19. The sample consisted of peripheral blood.

The CDR3 protein is CASSQGQVIGGELFF. The CDR3 region has the DNA TGTGCCAGCAGTCAGGGACAGGTGATCGGCGGGGAGCTGTTTTTT. V usage is TRBV6-6 and J usage is TRBJ2-2; 8 bases agree with TRBD1. The CDR3 runs to 15 residues. The trim removed 5 bases at V and 7 bases at J, leaving 9 bases unmatched. Germline V gene sequence: CDR1 MNHNY, CDR2 SVGAGI (reference sequence).